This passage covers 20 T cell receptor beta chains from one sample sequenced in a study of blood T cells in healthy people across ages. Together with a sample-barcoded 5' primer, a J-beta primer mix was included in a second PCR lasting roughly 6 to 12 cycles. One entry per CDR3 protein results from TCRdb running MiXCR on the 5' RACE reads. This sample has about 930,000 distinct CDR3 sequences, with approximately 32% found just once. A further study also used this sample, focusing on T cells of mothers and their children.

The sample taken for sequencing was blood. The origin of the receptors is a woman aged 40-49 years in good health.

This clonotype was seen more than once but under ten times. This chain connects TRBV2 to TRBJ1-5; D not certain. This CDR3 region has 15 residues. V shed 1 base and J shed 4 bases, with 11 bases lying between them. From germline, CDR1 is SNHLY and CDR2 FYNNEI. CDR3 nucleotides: TGTGCCAGCAGTGAAGACGGTTCTCCGAATCAGCCCCAGCATTTT. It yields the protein CASSEDGSPNQPQHF.

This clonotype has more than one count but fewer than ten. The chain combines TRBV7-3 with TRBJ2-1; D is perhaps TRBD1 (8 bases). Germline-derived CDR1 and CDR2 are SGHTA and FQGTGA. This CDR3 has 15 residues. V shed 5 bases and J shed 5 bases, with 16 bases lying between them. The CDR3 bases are TGTGCCAGCAGCCAATCACAGGGGGGGCACAATGAGCAGTTCTTC. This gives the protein CASSQSQGGHNEQFF. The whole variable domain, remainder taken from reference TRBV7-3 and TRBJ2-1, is GAGVSQTPSNKVTEKGKYVELRCDPISGHTALYWYRQSLGQGPEFLIYFQGTGAADDSGLPNDRFFAVRPEGSVSTLKIQRTERGDSAVYLCASSQSQGGHNEQFFGPGTRLTVL.

The CDR3, as DNA: TGTGCCAGCAGCCCCGGGGGGAGCCTAAACACCGGGGAGCTGTTTTTT. Its translation: CASSPGGSLNTGELFF. The rearrangement links TRBV9 to TRBJ2-2; 7 bases map to TRBD2. This CDR3 region has 16 residues. Trimming at V came to 4 bases and at J to 2 bases, leaving 8 bases not matched to a gene. Germline V CDR1 and CDR2: SGDLS, YYNGEE. Using reference TRBV9 and TRBJ2-2 for the parts outside the CDR3, the full variable domain is DSGVTQTPKHLITATGQRVTLRCSPRSGDLSVYWYQQSLDQGLQFLIQYYNGEERAKGNILERFSAQQFPDLHSELNLSSLELGDSALYFCASSPGGSLNTGELFFGEGSRLTVL.

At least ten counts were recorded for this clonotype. CDR3 in amino acids: CSVRQAQMDTQYF. As DNA, the CDR3 is TGCAGCGTTCGGCAGGCCCAGATGGATACGCAGTATTTT. V is TRBV29-1 and J is TRBJ2-3; no clear D gene. The CDR3 is 13 residues long. Trimming removed 5 bases at V and 6 bases at J, with 15 bases between. The germline V gene encodes CDR1 SQVTM and CDR2 ANQGSEA.

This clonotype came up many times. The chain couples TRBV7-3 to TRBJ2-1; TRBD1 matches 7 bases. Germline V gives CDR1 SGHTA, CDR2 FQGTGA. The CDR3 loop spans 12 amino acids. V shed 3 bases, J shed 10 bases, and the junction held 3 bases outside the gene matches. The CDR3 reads CASSFRQGEQFF. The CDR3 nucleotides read TGTGCCAGCAGCTTCCGACAGGGCGAGCAGTTCTTC.

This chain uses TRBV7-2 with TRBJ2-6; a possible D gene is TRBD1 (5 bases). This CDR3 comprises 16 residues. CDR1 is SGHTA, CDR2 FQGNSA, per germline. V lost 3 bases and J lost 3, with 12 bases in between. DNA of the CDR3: TGTGCCAGCAGCTTTTTCCAGGGTTTTGGGGCCAACGTCCTGACTTTC. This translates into CASSFFQGFGANVLTF.

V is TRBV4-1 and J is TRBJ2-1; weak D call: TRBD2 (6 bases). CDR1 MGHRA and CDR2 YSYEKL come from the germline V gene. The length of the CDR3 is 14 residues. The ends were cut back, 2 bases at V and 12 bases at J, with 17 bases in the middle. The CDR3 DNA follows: TGCGCCAGCAGCCAACGGTCCGGGACTCGTGTGCAGTTCTTC. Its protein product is CASSQRSGTRVQFF.

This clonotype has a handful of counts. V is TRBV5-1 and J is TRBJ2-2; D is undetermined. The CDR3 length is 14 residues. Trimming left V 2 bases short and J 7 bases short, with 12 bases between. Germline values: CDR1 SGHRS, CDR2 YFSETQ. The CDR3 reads CASSFYDQNGELFF. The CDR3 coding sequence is TGCGCCAGCAGCTTCTATGACCAGAACGGGGAGCTGTTTTTT.

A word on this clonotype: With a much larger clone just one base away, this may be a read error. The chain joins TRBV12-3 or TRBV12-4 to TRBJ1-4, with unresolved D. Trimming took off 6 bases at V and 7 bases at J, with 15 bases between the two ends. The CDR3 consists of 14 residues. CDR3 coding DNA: TGTGCCAGCAGGATAGGGTATCGGGGTGAAAAACTGTTTTTT. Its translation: CASRIGYRGEKLFF.

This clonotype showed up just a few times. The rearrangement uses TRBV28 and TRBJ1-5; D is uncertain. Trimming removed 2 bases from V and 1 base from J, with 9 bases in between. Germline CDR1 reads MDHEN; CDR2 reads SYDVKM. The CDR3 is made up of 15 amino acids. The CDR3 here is CASSLRGFSNQPQHF. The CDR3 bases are TGTGCCAGCAGTTTACGGGGATTCAGCAATCAGCCCCAGCATTTT.

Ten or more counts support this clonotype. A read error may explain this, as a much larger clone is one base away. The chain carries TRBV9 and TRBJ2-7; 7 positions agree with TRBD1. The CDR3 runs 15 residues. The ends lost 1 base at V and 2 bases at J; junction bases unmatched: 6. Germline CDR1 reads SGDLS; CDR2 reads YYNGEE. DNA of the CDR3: TGTGCCAGCAGCGTAACGACAGGGACCGCCTACGAGCAGTACTTC. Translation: CASSVTTGTAYEQYF.

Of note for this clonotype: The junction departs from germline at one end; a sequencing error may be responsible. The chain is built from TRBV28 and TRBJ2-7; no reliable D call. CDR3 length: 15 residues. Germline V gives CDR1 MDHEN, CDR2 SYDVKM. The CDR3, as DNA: TGTGCCAGCTACGCGGTCCTGGGAAGCTCCTACGGGCAGTACTTC. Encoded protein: CASYAVLGSSYGQYF.

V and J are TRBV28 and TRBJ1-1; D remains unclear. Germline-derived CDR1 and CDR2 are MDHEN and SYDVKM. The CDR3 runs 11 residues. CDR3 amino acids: CVSEMNTEAFF. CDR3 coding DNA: TGTGTTTCAGAGATGAACACTGAAGCTTTCTTT.

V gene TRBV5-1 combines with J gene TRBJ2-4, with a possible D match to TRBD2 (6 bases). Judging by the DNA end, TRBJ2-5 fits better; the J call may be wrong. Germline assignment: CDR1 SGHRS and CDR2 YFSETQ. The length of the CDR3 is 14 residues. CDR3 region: CASSTGRTQETQYF. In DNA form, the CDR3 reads TGCGCCAGCAGCACGGGGAGGACCCAAGAGACCCAGTACTTC.

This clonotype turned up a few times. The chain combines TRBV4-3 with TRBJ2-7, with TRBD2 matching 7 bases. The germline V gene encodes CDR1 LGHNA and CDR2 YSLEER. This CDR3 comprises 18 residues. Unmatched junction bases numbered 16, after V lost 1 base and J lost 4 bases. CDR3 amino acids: CASSQGGGWDPRGYEQYF. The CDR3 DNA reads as TGCGCCAGCAGCCAAGGGGGGGGATGGGACCCACGCGGATACGAGCAGTACTTC.

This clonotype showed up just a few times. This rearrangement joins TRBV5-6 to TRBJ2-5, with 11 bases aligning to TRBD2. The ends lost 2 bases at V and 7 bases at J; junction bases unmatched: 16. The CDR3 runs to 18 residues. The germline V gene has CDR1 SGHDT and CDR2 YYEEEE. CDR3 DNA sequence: TGTGCCAGCAGCTTACAACTAGCGGGGGCCGACTGGGGAGGGACCCAGTACTTC. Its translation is CASSLQLAGADWGGTQYF. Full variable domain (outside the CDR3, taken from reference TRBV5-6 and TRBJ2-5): DAGVTQSPTHLIKTRGQQVTLRCSPKSGHDTVSWYQQALGQGPQFIFQYYEEEERQRGNFPDRFSGHQFPNYSSELNVNALLLGDSALYLCASSLQLAGADWGGTQYFGPGTRLLVL.

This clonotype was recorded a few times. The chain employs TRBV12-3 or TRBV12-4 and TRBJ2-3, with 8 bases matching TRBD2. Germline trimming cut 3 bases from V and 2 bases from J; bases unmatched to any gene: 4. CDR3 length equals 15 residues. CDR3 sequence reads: CASSFRRGDTDTQYF. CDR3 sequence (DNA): TGTGCCAGCAGTTTCCGGCGGGGGGACACAGATACGCAGTATTTT.

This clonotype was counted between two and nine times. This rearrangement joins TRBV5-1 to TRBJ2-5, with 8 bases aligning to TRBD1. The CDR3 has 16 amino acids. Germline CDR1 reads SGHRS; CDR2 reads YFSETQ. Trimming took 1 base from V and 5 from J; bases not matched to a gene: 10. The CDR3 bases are TGCGCCAGCAGCTTGTCAACGGACAGGGCCGGGGAGACCCAGTACTTC. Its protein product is CASSLSTDRAGETQYF.

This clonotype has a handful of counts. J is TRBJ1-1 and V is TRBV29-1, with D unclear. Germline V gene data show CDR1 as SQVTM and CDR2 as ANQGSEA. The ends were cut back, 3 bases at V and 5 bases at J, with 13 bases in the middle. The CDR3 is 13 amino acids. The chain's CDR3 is CSVDHRGGTEAFF. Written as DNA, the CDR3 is TGCAGCGTTGATCATCGGGGAGGAACTGAAGCTTTCTTT.

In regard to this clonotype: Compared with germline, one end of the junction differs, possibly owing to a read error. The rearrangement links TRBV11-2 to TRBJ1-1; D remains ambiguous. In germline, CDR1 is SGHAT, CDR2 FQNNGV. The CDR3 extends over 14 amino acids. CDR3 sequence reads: CTSSLELQARKAFF. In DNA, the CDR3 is TGTACCAGCAGCTTAGAGTTGCAGGCCCGGAAAGCTTTCTTT.